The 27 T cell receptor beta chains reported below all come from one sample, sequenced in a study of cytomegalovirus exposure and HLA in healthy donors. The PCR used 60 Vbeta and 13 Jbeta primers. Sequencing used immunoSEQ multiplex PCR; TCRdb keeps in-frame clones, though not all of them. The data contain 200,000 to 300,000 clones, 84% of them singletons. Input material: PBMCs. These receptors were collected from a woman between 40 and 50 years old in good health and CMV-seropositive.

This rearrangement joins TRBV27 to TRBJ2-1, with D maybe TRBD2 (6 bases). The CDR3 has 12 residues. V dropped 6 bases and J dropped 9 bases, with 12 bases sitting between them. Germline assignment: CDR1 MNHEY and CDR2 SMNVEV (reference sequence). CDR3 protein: CASSLPGVEQFF. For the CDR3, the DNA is TGTGCCAGCAGCCTGCCGGGAGTTGAGCAGTTCTTC.

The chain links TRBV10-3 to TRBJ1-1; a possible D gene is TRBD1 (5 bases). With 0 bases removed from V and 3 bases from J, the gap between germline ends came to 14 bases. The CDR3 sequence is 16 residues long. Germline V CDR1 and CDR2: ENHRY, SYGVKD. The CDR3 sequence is CAISESTGGRDTEAFF. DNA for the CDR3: TGTGCCATCAGTGAGTCGACGGGGGGACGGGACACTGAAGCTTTCTTT.

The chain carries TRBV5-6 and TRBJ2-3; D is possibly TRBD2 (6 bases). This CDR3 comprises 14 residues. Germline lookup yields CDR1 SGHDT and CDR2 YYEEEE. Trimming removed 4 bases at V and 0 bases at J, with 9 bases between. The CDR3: CASSLSGSTDTQYF. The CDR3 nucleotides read TGTGCCAGCAGCCTTAGCGGTAGCACAGATACGCAGTATTTT.

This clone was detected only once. In nucleotides, the CDR3 is TGTGCCAGAAGCCGTAGTGGAGATGACGAGCAGTACTTC. Its protein product is CARSRSGDDEQYF. The genes are TRBV5-3 and TRBJ2-7, with D uncertain. TRBV5-3 is identified as an open reading frame with a role that is uncertain. The CDR3 has 13 residues. Trimming left V 4 bases short and J 5 bases short, with 13 bases between.

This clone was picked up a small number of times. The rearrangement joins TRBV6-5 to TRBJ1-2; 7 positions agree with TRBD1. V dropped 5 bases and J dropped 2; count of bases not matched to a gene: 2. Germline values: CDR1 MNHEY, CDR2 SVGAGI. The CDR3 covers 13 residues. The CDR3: CASSMTGNYGYTF. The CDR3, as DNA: TGTGCCAGCAGTATGACAGGGAACTATGGCTACACCTTC.

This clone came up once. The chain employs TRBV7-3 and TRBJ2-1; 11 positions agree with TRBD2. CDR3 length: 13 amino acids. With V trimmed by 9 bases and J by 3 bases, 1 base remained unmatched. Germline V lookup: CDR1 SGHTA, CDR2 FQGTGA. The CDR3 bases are TGTGCCAGTGGGACTAGCGGCTACAATGAGCAGTTCTTC. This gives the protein CASGTSGYNEQFF.

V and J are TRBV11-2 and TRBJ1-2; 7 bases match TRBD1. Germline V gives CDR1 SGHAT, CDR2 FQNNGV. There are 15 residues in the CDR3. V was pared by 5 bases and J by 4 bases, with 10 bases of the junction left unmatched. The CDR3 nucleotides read TGTGCCAGCAGCCCGCTTGGACAGGCAACCTATGGCTACACCTTC. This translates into CASSPLGQATYGYTF.

CDR3 DNA sequence: TGTGCCAGCAGTCCCGGGACAACGGGTCAGCCCCAGCATTTT. It is translated as CASSPGTTGQPQHF. The chain joins TRBV6-1 to TRBJ1-5, with D perhaps matching TRBD1 (6 bases). The CDR3 has 14 amino acids. Germline lookup yields CDR1 MNHNS and CDR2 SASEGT. V was clipped by 5 bases and J by 6 bases, with 14 bases between them.

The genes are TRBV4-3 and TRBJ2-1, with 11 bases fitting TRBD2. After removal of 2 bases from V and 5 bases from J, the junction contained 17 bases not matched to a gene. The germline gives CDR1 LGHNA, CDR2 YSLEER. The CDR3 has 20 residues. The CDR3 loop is CASSQRVGSGRAFGDNEQFF. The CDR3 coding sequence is TGCGCCAGCAGCCAAAGGGTGGGTAGCGGGAGGGCCTTCGGAGACAATGAGCAGTTCTTC.

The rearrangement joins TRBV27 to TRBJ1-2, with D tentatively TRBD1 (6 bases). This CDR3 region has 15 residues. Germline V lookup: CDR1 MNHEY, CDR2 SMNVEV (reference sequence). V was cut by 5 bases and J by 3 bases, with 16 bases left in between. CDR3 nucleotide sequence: TGTGCCAGCAGTCCTAGGGAACAGGGCTACTATGGCTACACCTTC. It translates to CASSPREQGYYGYTF.

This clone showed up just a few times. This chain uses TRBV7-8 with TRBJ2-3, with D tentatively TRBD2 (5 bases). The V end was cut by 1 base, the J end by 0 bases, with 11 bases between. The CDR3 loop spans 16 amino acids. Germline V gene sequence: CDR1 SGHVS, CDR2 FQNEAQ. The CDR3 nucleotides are TGTGCCAGCAGCTTAGAAGTTGGCGGGAGCACAGATACGCAGTATTTT. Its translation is CASSLEVGGSTDTQYF. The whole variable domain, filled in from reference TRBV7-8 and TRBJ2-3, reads GAGVSQSPRYKVAKRGQDVALRCDPISGHVSLFWYQQALGQGPEFLTYFQNEAQLDKSGLPSDRFFAERPEGSVSTLKIQRTQQEDSAVYLCASSLEVGGSTDTQYFGPGTRLTVL.

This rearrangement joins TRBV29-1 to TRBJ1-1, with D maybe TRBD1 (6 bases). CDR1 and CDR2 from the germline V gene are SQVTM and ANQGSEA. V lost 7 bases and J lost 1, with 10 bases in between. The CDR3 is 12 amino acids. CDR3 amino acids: CSALTGNTEAFF. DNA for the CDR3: TGCAGCGCTCTGACAGGGAACACTGAAGCTTTCTTT.

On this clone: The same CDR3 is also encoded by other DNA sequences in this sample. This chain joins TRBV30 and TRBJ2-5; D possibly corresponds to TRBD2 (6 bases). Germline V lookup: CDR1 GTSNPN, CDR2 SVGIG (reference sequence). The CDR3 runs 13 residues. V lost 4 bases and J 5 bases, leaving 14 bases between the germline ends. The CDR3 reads CAWTLGGVETQYF. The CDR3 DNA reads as TGTGCCTGGACCCTGGGGGGAGTGGAGACCCAGTACTTC.

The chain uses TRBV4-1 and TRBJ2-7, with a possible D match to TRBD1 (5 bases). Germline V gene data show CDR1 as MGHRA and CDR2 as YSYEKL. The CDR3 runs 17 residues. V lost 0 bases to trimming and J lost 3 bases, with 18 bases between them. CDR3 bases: TGCGCCAGCAGCCAAGAGGAAATAAGCGACAGCCTCTACGAGCAGTACTTC. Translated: CASSQEEISDSLYEQYF.

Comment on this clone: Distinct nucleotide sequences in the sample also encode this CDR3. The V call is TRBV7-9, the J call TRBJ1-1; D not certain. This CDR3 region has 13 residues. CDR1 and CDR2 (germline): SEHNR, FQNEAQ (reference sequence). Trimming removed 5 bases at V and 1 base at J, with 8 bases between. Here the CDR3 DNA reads TGTGCCAGCAGCCCCCAGGAGAACACTGAAGCTTTCTTT. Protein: CASSPQENTEAFF.

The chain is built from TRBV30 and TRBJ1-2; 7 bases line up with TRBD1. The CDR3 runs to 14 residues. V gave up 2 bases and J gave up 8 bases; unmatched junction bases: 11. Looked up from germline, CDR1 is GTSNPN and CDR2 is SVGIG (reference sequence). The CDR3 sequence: CAWSSPGQTWGYTF. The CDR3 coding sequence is TGTGCCTGGAGTAGTCCGGGACAGACGTGGGGCTACACCTTC.

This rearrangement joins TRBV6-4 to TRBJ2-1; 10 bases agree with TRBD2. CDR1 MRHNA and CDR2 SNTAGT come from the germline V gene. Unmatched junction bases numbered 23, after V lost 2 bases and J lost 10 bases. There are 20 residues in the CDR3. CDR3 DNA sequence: TGTGCCAGCAGTGACCCCCTGAAGCCTTCGGTCGGGACTAGCGCAAGGGAGCAGTTCTTC. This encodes CASSDPLKPSVGTSAREQFF.

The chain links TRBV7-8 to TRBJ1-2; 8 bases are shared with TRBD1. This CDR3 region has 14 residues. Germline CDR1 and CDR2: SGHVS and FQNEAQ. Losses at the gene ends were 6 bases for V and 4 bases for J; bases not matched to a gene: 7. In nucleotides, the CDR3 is TGTGCCAGCAGTTTGACAGGGGAGGTCTATGGCTACACCTTC. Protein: CASSLTGEVYGYTF.

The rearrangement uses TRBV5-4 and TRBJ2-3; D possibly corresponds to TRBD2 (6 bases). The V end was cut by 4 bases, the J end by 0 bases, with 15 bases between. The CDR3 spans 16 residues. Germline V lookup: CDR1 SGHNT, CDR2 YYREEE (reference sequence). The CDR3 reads CASSRDLAESTDTQYF. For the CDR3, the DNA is TGTGCCAGCAGCCGGGACTTAGCGGAAAGCACAGATACGCAGTATTTT.

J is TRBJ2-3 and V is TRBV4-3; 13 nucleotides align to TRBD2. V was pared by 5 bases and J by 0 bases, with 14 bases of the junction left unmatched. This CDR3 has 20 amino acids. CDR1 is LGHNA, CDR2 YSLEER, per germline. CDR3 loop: CASSSHLTSGRLSSTDTQYF. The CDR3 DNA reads TGCGCCAGCAGCTCACACCTGACTAGCGGGAGGCTCTCTAGCACAGATACGCAGTATTTT.

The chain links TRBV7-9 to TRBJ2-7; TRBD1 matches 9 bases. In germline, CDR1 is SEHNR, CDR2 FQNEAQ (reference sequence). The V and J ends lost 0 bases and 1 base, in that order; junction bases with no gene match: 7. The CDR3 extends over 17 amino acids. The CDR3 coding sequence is TGTGCCAGCAGCTTAGCGTGGGCCGGGACAGGGTCCTACGAGCAGTACTTC. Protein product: CASSLAWAGTGSYEQYF. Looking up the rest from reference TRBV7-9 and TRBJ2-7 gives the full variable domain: DTGVSQNPRHKITKRGQNVTFRCDPISEHNRLYWYRQTLGQGPEFLTYFQNEAQLEKSRLLSDRFSAERPKGSFSTLEIQRTEQGDSAMYLCASSLAWAGTGSYEQYFGPGTRLTVT.

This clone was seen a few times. As DNA, the CDR3 is TGTGCCAGCAGTTTTCGGACTAGCGGGAGTATCGGCTACGAGCAGTACTTC. Its translation is CASSFRTSGSIGYEQYF. V is TRBV13 and J is TRBJ2-7; 13 nucleotides align to TRBD2. The V gene end was trimmed by 6 bases and the J gene end by 3 bases; junction bases not matched to a gene: 11. This CDR3 comprises 17 residues. The germline CDR1 and CDR2 sequences are PRHDT and FYEKMQ (reference sequence).

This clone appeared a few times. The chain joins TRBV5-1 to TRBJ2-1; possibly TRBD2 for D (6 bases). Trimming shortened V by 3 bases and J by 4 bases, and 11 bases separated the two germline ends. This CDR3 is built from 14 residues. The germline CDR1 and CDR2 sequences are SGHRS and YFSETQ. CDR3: CASSSGGTYNEQFF. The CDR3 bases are TGCGCCAGCAGCTCAGGTGGGACTTACAATGAGCAGTTCTTC.

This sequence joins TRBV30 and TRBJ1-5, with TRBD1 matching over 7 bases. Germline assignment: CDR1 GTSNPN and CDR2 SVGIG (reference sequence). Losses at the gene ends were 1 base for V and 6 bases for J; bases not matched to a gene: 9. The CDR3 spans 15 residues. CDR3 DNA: TGTGCCTGGAGTGCGACAGGGTTTACCGGTCAGCCCCAGCATTTT. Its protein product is CAWSATGFTGQPQHF.

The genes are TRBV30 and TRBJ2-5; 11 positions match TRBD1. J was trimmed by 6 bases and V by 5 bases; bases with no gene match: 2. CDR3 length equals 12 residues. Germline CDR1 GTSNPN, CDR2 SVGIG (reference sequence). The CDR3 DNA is TGTGCCTGGGGGACAGGGGGTCAGACCCAGTACTTC. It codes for CAWGTGGQTQYF. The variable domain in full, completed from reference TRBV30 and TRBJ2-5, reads SQTIHQWPATLVQPVGSPLSLECTVEGTSNPNLYWYRQAAGRGLQLLFYSVGIGQISSEVPQNLSASRPQDRQFILSSKKLLLSDSGFYLCAWGTGGQTQYFGPGTRLLVL.

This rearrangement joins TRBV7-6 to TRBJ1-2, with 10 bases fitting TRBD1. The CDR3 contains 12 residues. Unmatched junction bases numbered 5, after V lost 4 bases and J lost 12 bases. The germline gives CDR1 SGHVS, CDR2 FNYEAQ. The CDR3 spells CASSSRQGAHTF. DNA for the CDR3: TGTGCCAGCAGCTCCAGACAGGGGGCGCACACCTTC.

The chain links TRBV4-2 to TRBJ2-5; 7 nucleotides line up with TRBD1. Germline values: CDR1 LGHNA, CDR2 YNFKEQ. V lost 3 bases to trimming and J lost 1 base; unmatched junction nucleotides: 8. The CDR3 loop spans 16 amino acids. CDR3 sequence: CASSQNFRTGQETQYF. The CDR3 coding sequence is TGTGCCAGCAGCCAGAATTTTCGGACAGGCCAAGAGACCCAGTACTTC.